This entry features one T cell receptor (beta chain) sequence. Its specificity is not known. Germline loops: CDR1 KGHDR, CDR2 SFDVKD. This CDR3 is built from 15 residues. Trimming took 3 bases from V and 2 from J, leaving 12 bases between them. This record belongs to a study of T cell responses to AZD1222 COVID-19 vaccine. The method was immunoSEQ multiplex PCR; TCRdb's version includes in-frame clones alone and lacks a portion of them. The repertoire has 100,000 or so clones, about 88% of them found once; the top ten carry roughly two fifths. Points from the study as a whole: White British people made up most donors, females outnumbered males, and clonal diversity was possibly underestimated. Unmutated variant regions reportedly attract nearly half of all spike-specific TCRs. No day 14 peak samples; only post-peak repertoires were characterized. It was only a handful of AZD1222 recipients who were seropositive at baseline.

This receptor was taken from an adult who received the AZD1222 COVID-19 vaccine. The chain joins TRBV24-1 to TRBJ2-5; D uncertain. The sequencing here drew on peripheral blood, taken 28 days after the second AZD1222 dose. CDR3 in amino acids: CATSDPDPAQETQYF. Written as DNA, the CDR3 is TGTGCCACCAGTGATCCGGACCCAGCTCAAGAGACCCAGTACTTC.